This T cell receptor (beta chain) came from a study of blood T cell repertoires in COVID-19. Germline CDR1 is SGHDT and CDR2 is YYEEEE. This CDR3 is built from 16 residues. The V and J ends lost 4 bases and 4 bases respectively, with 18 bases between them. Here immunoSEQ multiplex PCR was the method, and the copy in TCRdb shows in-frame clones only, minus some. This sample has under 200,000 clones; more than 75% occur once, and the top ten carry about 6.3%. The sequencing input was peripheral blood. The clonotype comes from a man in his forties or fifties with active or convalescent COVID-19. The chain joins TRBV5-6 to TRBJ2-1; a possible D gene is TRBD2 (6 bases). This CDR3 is CASSPSNSGLYNEQFF. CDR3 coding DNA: TGTGCCAGCAGCCCCTCGAATAGCGGCTTATACAATGAGCAGTTCTTC.